These 18 T cell receptor beta chains were sequenced from one sample in a study of T cell changes during pregnancy in multiple sclerosis. Clones were read by immunoSEQ multiplex PCR, and TCRdb kept only the in-frame ones, dropping some. Of tens of thousands of clones in the sample, roughly nine tenths were seen once. Material: peripheral blood, obtained in the third trimester of pregnancy. The origin of the receptors is a female donor with multiple sclerosis, enrolled in a pregnancy study.

This clone was recorded once. J is TRBJ2-1 and V is TRBV11-3, with 10 bases identical to TRBD1. Per germline, CDR1 SGHNT and CDR2 YENEEA. The CDR3 runs to 16 residues. V was pared by 1 base and J by 4 bases, with 4 bases of the junction left unmatched. CDR3: CASSLGGTGVYNEQFF. DNA of the CDR3: TGTGCCAGCAGCTTAGGTGGGACAGGGGTTTACAATGAGCAGTTCTTC.

The gene calls are TRBV11-3 and TRBJ2-4; a weak D match, TRBD2 (5 bases). The V end lost 5 bases, the J end lost 10 bases, and 12 bases lay between the germline ends. Germline CDR1 reads SGHNT; CDR2 reads YENEEA. CDR3 length: 12 residues. The CDR3 sequence: CASSARTGIQYF. In DNA, the CDR3 is TGTGCCAGCAGCGCCAGGACTGGTATTCAGTACTTC. Based on the CDR3 plus reference TRBV11-3 and TRBJ2-4, the full variable domain is EAGVVQSPRYKIIEKKQPVAFWCNPISGHNTLYWYLQNLGQGPELLIRYENEEAVDDSQLPKDRFSAERLKGVDSTLKIQPAELGDSAVYLCASSARTGIQYFGAGTRLSVL.

The chain couples TRBV12-5 to TRBJ2-7; 9 bases fit TRBD2. V lost 0 bases, J lost 2 bases, and 11 bases stayed unmatched. Germline assignment: CDR1 LGHNT and CDR2 FRNRAP. The CDR3 totals 18 residues. Written as DNA, the CDR3 is TGTGCTAGTGGTTTGGTACAGGTAGAGCGGGAGGAACCCTACGAGCAGTACTTC. Translation: CASGLVQVEREEPYEQYF.

This chain uses TRBV28 with TRBJ2-7, with D possibly being TRBD1 (5 bases). The germline gives CDR1 MDHEN, CDR2 SYDVKM. The CDR3 contains 12 residues. V was trimmed by 3 bases and J by 6 bases, leaving 9 bases between them. The CDR3 sequence: CASSLPGSEQYF. The CDR3 DNA is TGTGCCAGCAGTTTGCCAGGGTCCGAGCAGTACTTC.

J is TRBJ1-1 and V is TRBV28, with D possibly TRBD1 on 5 matching bases. Trimming took 4 bases from V and 2 from J, leaving 14 bases between them. The CDR3 runs to 15 residues. Germline V gene data show CDR1 as MDHEN and CDR2 as SYDVKM. The DNA for the CDR3 is TGTGCCAGCAGTTCCCTGGACACCTTCAACACTGAAGCTTTCTTT. Translation gives CASSSLDTFNTEAFF. Using reference TRBV28 and TRBJ1-1 for the parts outside the CDR3, the full variable domain is DVKVTQSSRYLVKRTGEKVFLECVQDMDHENMFWYRQDPGLGLRLIYFSYDVKMKEKGDIPEGYSVSREKKERFSLILESASTNQTSMYLCASSSLDTFNTEAFFGQGTRLTVV.

V usage is TRBV6-5 and J usage is TRBJ2-7; 7 positions match TRBD2. The trim removed 0 bases at V and 4 bases at J, leaving 6 bases unmatched. Germline V gene data show CDR1 as MNHEY and CDR2 as SVGAGI. The CDR3 loop spans 15 amino acids. The CDR3 region has the DNA TGTGCCAGCAGTTACTCGCGGGAGATTGTGTACGAGCAGTACTTC. Translated, it gives CASSYSREIVYEQYF.

The chain carries TRBV18 and TRBJ2-2; 8 bases line up with TRBD2. Trimming removed 8 bases from V and 3 bases from J; junction bases left unmatched: 14. CDR3 length: 17 amino acids. Germline lookup yields CDR1 KGHSH and CDR2 LQKENI. Written as DNA, the CDR3 is TGTGCCAGCCAACAAGCGGGAGAGCCCTCGGACACCGGGGAGCTGTTTTTT. It specifies CASQQAGEPSDTGELFF.

The genes are TRBV5-5 and TRBJ2-1; possibly TRBD2 for D (6 bases). Germline CDR1 is SGHKS and CDR2 is YYEKEE (reference sequence). V was shortened by 0 bases and J by 7 bases, with 11 bases between the two germline ends. The CDR3 has 14 residues. The CDR3 region is CASSLAGGRNEQFF. The CDR3 region has the DNA TGTGCCAGCAGCTTGGCCGGGGGTCGAAATGAGCAGTTCTTC.

This clone was seen a single time. The chain uses TRBV4-2 and TRBJ2-5, with 16 bases matching TRBD2. Germline V CDR1 and CDR2: LGHNA, YNFKEQ. The CDR3 runs to 18 residues. V lost 4 bases, J lost 2 bases, and 7 bases stayed unmatched. The CDR3 loop is CASSPGTSGRAVQETQYF. As DNA, the CDR3 is TGTGCCAGCAGCCCCGGGACTAGCGGGAGGGCGGTTCAAGAGACCCAGTACTTC.

This clone was seen a few times. Germline is not matched at one junction end, which may reflect a read error. This chain joins TRBV18 and TRBJ2-7, with a weak D call TRBD2 (6 bases). This CDR3 contains 14 residues. Per germline, CDR1 KGHSH and CDR2 LQKENI. For the CDR3, the DNA is TGTGCCAGCTCCCCACGGCGGGATTCCTACGAGCAGTACTTC. Translated: CASSPRRDSYEQYF. Together with reference TRBV18 and TRBJ2-7, the CDR3 gives the full variable domain: NAGVMQNPRHLVRRRGQEARLRCSPMKGHSHVYWYRQLPEEGLKFMVYLQKENIIDESGMPKERFSAEFPKEGPSILRIQQVVRGDSAAYFCASSPRRDSYEQYFGPGTRLTVT.

The genes are TRBV6-6 and TRBJ1-3, with unresolved D. This CDR3 comprises 15 residues. CDR1 MNHNY and CDR2 SVGAGI come from the germline V gene (reference sequence). The germline V and J ends were trimmed by 6 bases and 7 bases, with 19 bases remaining between them. CDR3 region: CASRKRLGRMNTIYF. The CDR3, as DNA: TGTGCCAGCAGGAAACGCCTAGGGAGGATGAACACCATATATTTT.

The gene calls are TRBV11-3 and TRBJ2-2; D is perhaps TRBD1 (5 bases). The V and J ends lost 5 bases and 4 bases respectively, with 11 bases between them. Germline CDR1 and CDR2: SGHNT and YENEEA. The CDR3 is 14 residues long. CDR3 nucleotide sequence: TGTGCCAGCAGCCCGCAGGGATCCACCGGGGAGCTGTTTTTT. This codes for CASSPQGSTGELFF.

The V gene is TRBV5-1, the J gene TRBJ2-7; 9 positions match TRBD2. V lost 7 bases, J lost 2 bases, and 7 bases stayed unmatched. This CDR3 has 14 residues. Germline V gene sequence: CDR1 SGHRS, CDR2 YFSETQ. The CDR3 nucleotides read TGCGCCAGCCAAATGACTAGCGGACCCTACGAGCAGTACTTC. Translating it yields CASQMTSGPYEQYF.

The rearrangement uses TRBV5-1 and TRBJ2-7; 11 nucleotides align to TRBD2. V lost 0 bases and J lost 2; bases outside the gene matches: 1. The CDR3 is 15 amino acids. Per germline, CDR1 SGHRS and CDR2 YFSETQ. The DNA of the CDR3 is TGCGCCAGCAGCTTGGTAGCGGGAGGGACCTACGAGCAGTACTTC. The encoded protein is CASSLVAGGTYEQYF.

This clone was counted once. The gene calls are TRBV7-7 and TRBJ2-2, with TRBD2 matching over 12 bases. CDR3 length equals 15 residues. CDR1 and CDR2 from the germline V gene are SSHAT and FNYEAQ (reference sequence). Trimming at V came to 4 bases and at J to 6 bases, leaving 3 bases not matched to a gene. The CDR3 reads CASSSLAGGAGELFF. CDR3 coding DNA: TGTGCCAGCAGCTCTCTAGCGGGAGGGGCCGGGGAGCTGTTTTTT.

For the CDR3, the DNA is TGTGCCTGGAGCCGTAATCCCAATTGGACAGGGAAGAACACTGAAGCTTTCTTT. Amino acids: CAWSRNPNWTGKNTEAFF. The rearrangement uses TRBV30 and TRBJ1-1; 8 bases agree with TRBD1. V was pared by 3 bases and J by 1 base, with 16 bases of the junction left unmatched. Germline lookup yields CDR1 GTSNPN and CDR2 SVGIG (reference sequence). The CDR3 is 18 residues long.

The DNA of the CDR3 is TGTGCCAGCAGCTTTACAGGGGACGTAAACACTGAAGCTTTCTTT. As protein: CASSFTGDVNTEAFF. This chain joins TRBV11-2 and TRBJ1-1, with 7 bases fitting TRBD1. The CDR3 extends over 15 amino acids. The V segment lost 3 bases and the J segment 2 bases; nucleotides outside the gene matches: 6. Per the germline V gene, CDR1 is SGHAT and CDR2 is FQNNGV. Using reference TRBV11-2 and TRBJ1-1 for the parts outside the CDR3, the full variable domain is EAGVAQSPRYKIIEKRQSVAFWCNPISGHATLYWYQQILGQGPKLLIQFQNNGVVDDSQLPKDRFSAERLKGVDSTLKIQPAKLEDSAVYLCASSFTGDVNTEAFFGQGTRLTVV.

This clone was detected only a few times. The rearrangement uses TRBV6-1 and TRBJ1-1; a weak D match, TRBD1 (6 bases). V lost 7 bases to trimming and J lost 6 bases, with 15 bases between them. Germline CDR1 and CDR2: MNHNS and SASEGT. This CDR3 comprises 13 residues. CDR3 nucleotides: TGTGCCAGCACCTGGGACACCTCCCCTGAAGCTTTCTTT. As protein: CASTWDTSPEAFF.